Listed here is a single T cell receptor (beta chain). Its matching antigen is unknown. The data were obtained in a study of T-cell memory formation after mild COVID-19. Constant-segment primers were used for 5'RACE, and the resulting TCR alpha and TCR beta cDNA libraries carried sample barcodes and UMIs. TCRdb reprocessed the 5' RACE reads with MiXCR, giving one entry per CDR3 protein. The repertoire includes about 560,000 distinct CDR3 sequences, less than 25% of them detected once, and 7.5% to 9.5% sits in the top ten. Whole-study results and caveats: CD4+ contracting clones were found mainly in CM and EM, and CD8+ ones in EMRA. The second-wave clones peaking on day 37 were not confirmed as SARS-CoV-2-specific.

With 4 bases clipped from V and 6 bases from J, the junction kept 15 bases outside the gene matches. From germline, CDR1 is MGHRA and CDR2 YSYEKL. CDR3 length: 17 amino acids. The chain has TRBV4-1 and TRBJ2-3; 8 positions match TRBD1. The sequence derives from an adult woman who had mild COVID-19 (a few samples of this study predate the infection). Cell type and time point are not known. The sequenced material came from PBMCs or a T cell subset sorted from them (not recorded which). CDR3 in amino acids: CASSLGWTGTVSDTQYF. The DNA of the CDR3 is TGCGCCAGCAGCCTTGGGTGGACAGGGACAGTCAGCGATACGCAGTATTTT.